The 20 T cell receptor beta chains listed next were all sequenced from one sample in a study of T-cell memory formation after mild COVID-19. TCRdb passed the 5' RACE reads through MiXCR, listing each CDR3 protein once. The table has some 160,000 distinct CDR3 sequences, approximately 13% seen once. The sample was PBMCs or a T cell subset sorted from them (not recorded which). Receptors were obtained from a man between 18 and 29 years old who had mild COVID-19 (a few samples of this study predate the infection). Cell type and time point are not known.

This clonotype was seen just once. This chain joins TRBV14 and TRBJ2-1, with D hard to call. The J call could be wrong; TRBJ2-5 is a better fit for the DNA end. Germline V gene sequence: CDR1 SGHDN, CDR2 FVKESK. CDR3 length: 13 residues. The CDR3 DNA reads as TGTGCCAGCAGCCTTGTCCCTTGGGAGACCCAGTACTTC. This translates into CASSLVPWETQYF.

This clonotype was counted a few times. DNA for the CDR3: TGCAGCGCCTCCTCGCGGCTCACCTACAATGAGCAGTTCTTC. It yields the protein CSASSRLTYNEQFF. The chain couples TRBV29-1 to TRBJ2-1; no clear D. Germline CDR1 SQVTM, CDR2 ANQGSEA. The length of the CDR3 is 14 residues. The germline V and J ends were trimmed by 7 bases and 2 bases, with 15 bases remaining between them.

This clonotype was seen a few times. The chain joins TRBV28 to TRBJ2-7, with a possible D match to TRBD1 (6 bases). Germline CDR1 and CDR2: MDHEN and SYDVKM. V lost 8 bases to trimming and J lost 4 bases, with 12 bases between them. The CDR3 covers 12 residues. Here the CDR3 DNA reads TGTGCCAGCGGATCGCAGGGGTACGAGCAGTACGTC. Translating it yields CASGSQGYEQYV.

The chain has TRBV7-6 and TRBJ2-3; TRBD2 might be the D (5 bases). This CDR3 is built from 13 residues. CDR1 SGHVS and CDR2 FNYEAQ come from the germline V gene. V lost 3 bases and J 6 bases, leaving 10 bases between the germline ends. In DNA form, the CDR3 reads TGTGCCAGCAGCTTCACGGTAGCGGATACGCAGTATTTT. Its protein product is CASSFTVADTQYF.

This clonotype was found a few times. This chain connects TRBV6-5 to TRBJ2-4; 9 positions match TRBD1. V shed 6 bases, J shed 8 bases, and the junction held 8 bases outside the gene matches. CDR1 MNHEY and CDR2 SVGAGI come from the germline V gene. CDR3 length equals 14 residues. CDR3 nucleotide sequence: TGTGCCAGCAGCCCCAGGACAGGGGAAGACATTCAGTACTTC. This sequence encodes CASSPRTGEDIQYF.

In its sample, this clonotype was seen a few times. The germline gene is not matched at one end of the junction; a read error may be the cause. This sequence joins TRBV7-7 and TRBJ1-2; 7 bases map to TRBD1. The CDR3 spans 18 residues. Germline V gene data show CDR1 as SSHAT and CDR2 as FNYEAQ (reference sequence). This CDR3 reads CASSLYPSVGQPNYGYTF. As DNA, the CDR3 is TGTGCTAGCAGCTTATATCCCTCGGTGGGACAGCCCAACTATGGCTACACCTTC.

This clonotype was observed a few times. The chain employs TRBV3-1 and TRBJ2-1; TRBD1 matches at 7 bases. The V and J ends lost 2 bases and 8 bases, in that order; junction bases with no gene match: 9. The V gene's germline CDR1 is LGHDT and CDR2 YNNKEL (reference sequence). The CDR3 spans 15 residues. CDR3 sequence: CASSQPGQSNHEQFF. CDR3 sequence (DNA): TGTGCCAGCAGCCAACCGGGACAGAGTAACCATGAGCAGTTCTTC.

In its sample, this clonotype was seen many times. The chain has TRBV7-9 and TRBJ1-5, with unresolved D. The CDR3 has 12 residues. Per germline, CDR1 SEHNR and CDR2 FQNEAQ (reference sequence). Trimming pared 5 bases from V and 7 bases from J, leaving 9 bases between. CDR3 nucleotide sequence: TGTGCCAGCAGCCCAGTAAGACAGCCCCAGCATTTT. Its protein product is CASSPVRQPQHF.

This clonotype was detected only a few times. The chain recombines TRBV27 with TRBJ2-3; 8 bases match TRBD2. CDR1 is MNHEY, CDR2 SMNVEV, per germline (reference sequence). The CDR3 totals 14 residues. After removal of 5 bases from V and 4 bases from J, the junction contained 5 bases not matched to a gene. DNA for the CDR3: TGTGCCAGCAGTACACGGACTAGCTCAGATACGCAGTATTTT. Amino acid sequence: CASSTRTSSDTQYF.

This chain uses TRBV4-2 with TRBJ2-3; D might be TRBD2 (7 bases). The germline CDR1 and CDR2 sequences are LGHNA and YNFKEQ. The CDR3 covers 17 residues. V dropped 1 base and J dropped 0 bases, with 14 bases sitting between them. CDR3 sequence reads: CASSQVSGGLSTDTQYF. DNA for the CDR3: TGTGCCAGCAGCCAAGTGTCGGGGGGCCTCAGCACAGATACGCAGTATTTT.

This clonotype was picked up a small number of times. This chain's CDR3 is CAIKSQETQYF. CDR3 nucleotide sequence: TGTGCCATCAAGTCTCAAGAGACCCAGTACTTC. This rearrangement joins TRBV10-3 to TRBJ2-5; no clear D. V was cut by 7 bases and J by 2 bases, with 5 bases left in between. This CDR3 contains 11 residues. Germline V CDR1 and CDR2: ENHRY, SYGVKD.

This clonotype has just a few counts. V gene TRBV20-1 combines with J gene TRBJ1-6, with D possibly TRBD1 on 6 matching bases. The V end lost 0 bases, the J end lost 3 bases, and 12 bases lay between the germline ends. The V gene's germline CDR1 is DFQATT and CDR2 SNEGSKA (reference sequence). This CDR3 region has 16 residues. CDR3 sequence: CSAREGALSYNSPLHF. The CDR3, as DNA: TGCAGTGCTAGAGAGGGGGCCCTGAGCTATAATTCACCCCTCCACTTT.

As regards this clonotype: The junction departs from germline at one end; a sequencing error may be responsible. The chain combines TRBV15 with TRBJ2-5; D ambiguous. Germline V gene sequence: CDR1 LNHNV, CDR2 YYDKDF (reference sequence). The CDR3 consists of 13 residues. The CDR3 DNA sequence: TGTGCCACCAGCAGAGATCCCAAAGAGCCCCAGTACTTC. Protein: CATSRDPKEPQYF. Variable domain in full (rest from reference TRBV15 and TRBJ2-5): DAMVIQNPRYQVTQFGKPVTLSCSQTLNHNVMYWYQQKSSQAPKLLFHYYDKDFNNEADTPDNFQSRRPNTSFCFLDIRSPGLGDTAMYLCATSRDPKEPQYFGPGTRLLVL.

This clonotype was found a few times. This chain links TRBV7-6 with TRBJ2-6; tentative D call: TRBD2 (5 bases). This CDR3 comprises 19 residues. Trimming removed 5 bases at V and 0 bases at J, with 20 bases between. Per germline, CDR1 SGHVS and CDR2 FNYEAQ. In DNA, the CDR3 is TGTGCCAGCAGCCGAGGACGGGGAACATCTTTCTCTGGGGCCAACGTCCTGACTTTC. Its protein product is CASSRGRGTSFSGANVLTF.

This clonotype has more than one count but fewer than ten. This chain joins TRBV10-3 and TRBJ2-7; 9 nucleotides match TRBD1. CDR1 and CDR2 (germline): ENHRY, SYGVKD. The CDR3 extends over 14 amino acids. V lost 6 bases, J lost 0 bases, and 3 bases stayed unmatched. The CDR3: CAISGTGLSYEQYF. In DNA form, the CDR3 reads TGTGCCATCAGCGGGACAGGGCTCTCCTACGAGCAGTACTTC.

This clonotype has only a few counts. The genes are TRBV6-5 and TRBJ1-3; D is undetermined. CDR1 is MNHEY and CDR2 is SVGAGI in the germline V gene. V was pared by 0 bases and J by 2 bases, with 17 bases between. The CDR3 length is 18 residues. The CDR3 DNA is TGTGCCAGCAGTTACTCGGTCGTCGCCGGAACGGCTGGAAACACCATATATTTT. Translating it yields CASSYSVVAGTAGNTIYF.

The V and J genes are TRBV5-1 and TRBJ2-7, with D unclear. Trimming removed 4 bases from V and 6 bases from J, with 14 bases in between. Germline V gives CDR1 SGHRS, CDR2 YFSETQ. The CDR3 runs to 13 residues. The CDR3 DNA reads as TGCGCCAGCAGCCCACCCCAAGGGCCCGAGCAGTACGTC. Translated, it gives CASSPPQGPEQYV.

This clonotype was picked up a small number of times. V is TRBV7-3 and J is TRBJ2-7, with D possibly called TRBD1 or TRBD2 (5 bases each). CDR3 length equals 13 residues. Per germline, CDR1 SGHTA and CDR2 FQGTGA. Trimming pared 2 bases from V and 6 bases from J, leaving 11 bases between. The CDR3 bases are TGTGCCAGCAGCTTACGAGGGGCCGGCGAGCAGTACTTC. This translates into CASSLRGAGEQYF.

This clonotype was counted ten times or more. The V and J genes are TRBV20-1 and TRBJ2-3, with D perhaps TRBD2 (6 bases). CDR1 and CDR2 from the germline V gene are DFQATT and SNEGSKA (reference sequence). V shed 4 bases and J shed 0 bases, with 11 bases lying between them. The CDR3 length is 14 residues. CDR3 loop: CSAKGGVSTDTQYF. As DNA, the CDR3 is TGCAGTGCTAAGGGCGGGGTTAGCACAGATACGCAGTATTTT.

In this sample, this clonotype turned up a few times. CDR3 amino acids: CSASRGGGYEQYV. The CDR3, as DNA: TGCAGTGCGTCACGGGGGGGCGGGTACGAGCAGTACGTC. The rearrangement joins TRBV20-1 to TRBJ2-7, with 8 nucleotides matching TRBD2. Germline V gene lookup returns CDR1 DFQATT and CDR2 SNEGSKA (reference sequence). V was pared by 6 bases and J by 4 bases, with 8 bases of the junction left unmatched. This CDR3 is built from 13 residues.